This T cell receptor beta chain is drawn from a study of shared clonotypes between healthy human individuals. Naive CD8 cells lacked CD45RO and underwent positive selection for CCR7, leaving out terminally differentiated effector memory CD45RA+ cells. Free of recent acute infections or vaccinations, the donors were healthy HIV-negative adults. Every contributor of samples was a Caucasian grown-up residing in Nashville, Tennessee. Remarks on this clone: Its antigen is currently unknown.

Study-wide results and limits: Compared with clonotypes that all four donors shared, non-shared clonotypes had lower generation probabilities.

The germline gives CDR1 SEHNR, CDR2 FQNEAQ (reference sequence). The CDR3 is 14 residues long. The germline V and J ends were trimmed by 3 bases and 8 bases, with 14 bases remaining between them. Generated by immunoSEQ multiplex PCR, the TCRdb table keeps only in-frame clones and is missing some. Here the sample spans roughly 890,000 clones, over 90% being singletons. The V gene is TRBV7-9, the J gene TRBJ2-1; D is unresolved. This TCR was sampled from a man aged 30 to 45 in good health. Sample: naive CD8+ T cells sorted from blood. This CDR3 reads CASSLALDWDEQFF. The DNA for the CDR3 is TGTGCCAGCAGCTTGGCATTGGATTGGGATGAGCAGTTCTTC. The whole variable domain, remainder taken from reference TRBV7-9 and TRBJ2-1, is DTGVSQNPRHKITKRGQNVTFRCDPISEHNRLYWYRQTLGQGPEFLTYFQNEAQLEKSRLLSDRFSAERPKGSFSTLEIQRTEQGDSAMYLCASSLALDWDEQFFGPGTRLTVL.